This T cell receptor (beta chain) was sequenced during a study of response to subunit inactivated influenza vaccine. Study observations and caveats: It was suggested by the authors that few new T cells are recruited by each seasonal influenza vaccination.

A remark on this clonotype: Its specificity is not known.

Each CDR3 protein is one row after TCRdb ran MiXCR on the RT-PCR reads. The sample lists roughly 160,000 distinct CDR3 sequences; around 10% were seen once. Germline-derived CDR1 and CDR2 are MGHDK and SYGVNS. With 0 bases clipped from V and 2 bases from J, the junction kept 3 bases outside the gene matches. CDR3 length: 16 amino acids. The receptor was derived from a man between 50 and 75 years old who received an inactivated influenza vaccine. Sequencing was performed on CD8+ T cells sorted from PBMCs, taken less than 25 months after vaccination. The chain carries TRBV25-1 and TRBJ2-2, with TRBD1 matching over 7 bases. The CDR3 coding sequence is TGTGCCAGCAGTGAATACGGACAGGACAACACCGGGGAGCTGTTTTTT. The encoded protein is CASSEYGQDNTGELFF. The full variable domain, with the rest looked up from reference TRBV25-1 and TRBJ2-2, is EADIYQTPRYLVIGTGKKITLECSQTMGHDKMYWYQQDPGMELHLIHYSYGVNSTEKGDLSSESTVSRIRTEHFPLTLESARPSHTSQYLCASSEYGQDNTGELFFGEGSRLTVL.